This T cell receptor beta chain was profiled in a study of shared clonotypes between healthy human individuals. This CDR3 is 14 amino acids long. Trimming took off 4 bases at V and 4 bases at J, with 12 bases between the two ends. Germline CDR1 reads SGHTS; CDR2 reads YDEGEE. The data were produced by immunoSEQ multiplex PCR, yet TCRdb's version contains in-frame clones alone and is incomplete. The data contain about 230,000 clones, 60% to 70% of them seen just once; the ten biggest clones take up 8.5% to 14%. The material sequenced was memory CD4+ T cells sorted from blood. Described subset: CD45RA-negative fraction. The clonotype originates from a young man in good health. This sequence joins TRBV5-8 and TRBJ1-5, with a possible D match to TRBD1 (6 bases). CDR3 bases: TGTGCCAGCAGCCTGAGACAGGAGAATCAGCCCCAGCATTTT. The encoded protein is CASSLRQENQPQHF.